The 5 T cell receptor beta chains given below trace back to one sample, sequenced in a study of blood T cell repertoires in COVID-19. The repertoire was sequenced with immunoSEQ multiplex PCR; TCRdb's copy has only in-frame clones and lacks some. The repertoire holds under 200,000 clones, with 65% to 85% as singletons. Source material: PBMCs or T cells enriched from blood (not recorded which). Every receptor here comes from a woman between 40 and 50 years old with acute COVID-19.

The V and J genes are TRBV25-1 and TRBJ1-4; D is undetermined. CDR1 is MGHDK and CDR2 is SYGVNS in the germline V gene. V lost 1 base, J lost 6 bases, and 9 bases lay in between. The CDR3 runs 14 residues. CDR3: CASSELVGDEKLFF. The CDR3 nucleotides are TGTGCCAGCAGTGAATTAGTCGGGGATGAAAAACTGTTTTTT. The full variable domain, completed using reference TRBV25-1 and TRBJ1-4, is EADIYQTPRYLVIGTGKKITLECSQTMGHDKMYWYQQDPGMELHLIHYSYGVNSTEKGDLSSESTVSRIRTEHFPLTLESARPSHTSQYLCASSELVGDEKLFFGSGTQLSVL.

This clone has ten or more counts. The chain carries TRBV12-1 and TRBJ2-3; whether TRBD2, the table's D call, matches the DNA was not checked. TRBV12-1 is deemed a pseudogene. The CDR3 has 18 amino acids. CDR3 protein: CASSFISLGGPLRDTQYF. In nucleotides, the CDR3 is TGTGCCAGCAGCTTTATCTCTCTTGGAGGGCCTCTCCGGGATACGCAGTATTTT.

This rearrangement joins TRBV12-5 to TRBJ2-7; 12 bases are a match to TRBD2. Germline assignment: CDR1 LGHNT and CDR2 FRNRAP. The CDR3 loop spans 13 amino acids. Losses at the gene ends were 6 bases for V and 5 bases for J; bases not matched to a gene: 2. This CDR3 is CASGLAGGDEQYV. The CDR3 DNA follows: TGTGCTAGTGGGCTAGCGGGAGGGGACGAGCAGTACGTC.

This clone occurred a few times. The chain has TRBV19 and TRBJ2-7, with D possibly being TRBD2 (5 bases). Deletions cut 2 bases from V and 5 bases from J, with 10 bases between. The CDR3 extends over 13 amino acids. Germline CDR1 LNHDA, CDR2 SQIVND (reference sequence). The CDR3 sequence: CASSISGVHEQYF. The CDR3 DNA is TGTGCCAGTAGTATATCCGGGGTCCACGAGCAGTACTTC.

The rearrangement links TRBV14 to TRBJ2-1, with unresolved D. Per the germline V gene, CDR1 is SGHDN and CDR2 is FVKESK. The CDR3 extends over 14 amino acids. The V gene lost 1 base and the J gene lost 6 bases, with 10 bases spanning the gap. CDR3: CASSQGSTPNEQFF. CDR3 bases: TGTGCCAGCAGCCAAGGTAGTACGCCCAATGAGCAGTTCTTC.